What follows are 15 T cell receptor beta chains derived from one specimen sequenced in a study of blood T cells in healthy people across ages. The authors ran a second PCR of 7 to 11 cycles using a sample-barcoded 5' primer and a J-beta primer mix. TCRdb itself ran the 5' RACE reads through MiXCR, one entry per CDR3 protein. The table has over 600,000 distinct CDR3 sequences, roughly 46% seen once. The sample taken for sequencing was blood. The receptors shown here come from a man older than 75 in good health.

With respect to this clonotype: At one boundary the junction diverges from the germline segment, which might be a read error. The chain links TRBV5-1 to TRBJ2-7; TRBD1 agrees at 7 bases. The CDR3 is made up of 14 amino acids. The V gene's germline CDR1 is SGHRS and CDR2 YFSETQ. In nucleotides, the CDR3 is TGCGCCAACAGCTTTTCAGGGGGATACTACGAGCAGTACTTC. Translated, it gives CANSFSGGYYEQYF. Variable domain in full (rest from reference TRBV5-1 and TRBJ2-7): KAGVTQTPRYLIKTRGQQVTLSCSPISGHRSVSWYQQTPGQGLQFLFEYFSETQRNKGNFPGRFSGRQFSNSRSEMNVSTLELGDSALYLCANSFSGGYYEQYFGPGTRLTVT.

The rearrangement joins TRBV28 to TRBJ2-3, with TRBD2 matching over 13 bases. The junction had 6 bases not matched to a gene; V was cut back by 5 bases and J by 7 bases. The germline V gene encodes CDR1 MDHEN and CDR2 SYDVKM. CDR3 length equals 15 residues. The CDR3 DNA follows: TGTGCCAGCAGTCCCGGGACTAGCGGGAAATATACGCAGTATTTT. Protein sequence: CASSPGTSGKYTQYF.

This clonotype has more than one count but fewer than ten. V usage is TRBV11-3 and J usage is TRBJ2-1; TRBD2 matches at 8 bases. V was clipped by 1 base and J by 10 bases; unmatched bases: 12. Germline-derived CDR1 and CDR2 are SGHNT and YENEEA. CDR3 length: 16 residues. The CDR3 DNA sequence: TGTGCCAGCAGCTTAGGGGTTAGCGGGACCCCCGGGGAGCAGTTCTTC. Protein: CASSLGVSGTPGEQFF.

V is TRBV6-6 and J is TRBJ2-1, with a weak D call TRBD2 (5 bases). Germline V gene lookup returns CDR1 MNHNY and CDR2 SVGAGI (reference sequence). The length of the CDR3 is 15 residues. V was pared by 4 bases and J by 7 bases, with 17 bases between. CDR3 DNA sequence: TGTGCCAGCAGTTCCCCTCCCGGGGTTAGGAATGAGCAGTTCTTC. Its protein is CASSSPPGVRNEQFF.

J is TRBJ2-3 and V is TRBV29-1, with D unresolved. Trimming shortened V by 0 bases and J by 2 bases, and 3 bases separated the two germline ends. The germline CDR1 and CDR2 sequences are SQVTM and ANQGSEA. This CDR3 is built from 12 residues. CDR3: CSVEDFTDTQYF. CDR3 nucleotides: TGCAGCGTTGAAGACTTCACAGATACGCAGTATTTT.

Points on this clonotype: The junction departs from germline at one end; a sequencing error may be responsible. This chain connects TRBV5-1 to TRBJ2-3, with TRBD2 identical over 8 bases. Germline CDR1 reads SGHRS; CDR2 reads YFSETQ. This CDR3 has 16 amino acids. CDR3 amino acids: CASSFSGELSTDTRYF. CDR3 coding DNA: TGCGCCAGCAGCTTTAGCGGGGAACTAAGCACAGATACGCGGTATTTT.

This sequence joins TRBV7-3 and TRBJ2-3, with D unresolved. Trimming pared 5 bases from V and 3 bases from J, leaving 15 bases between. This CDR3 region has 15 residues. Germline V gives CDR1 SGHTA, CDR2 FQGTGA. The CDR3, as DNA: TGTGCCAGCAGCCCCACGGGCCATCTTACAGATACGCAGTATTTT. As protein: CASSPTGHLTDTQYF.

This clonotype was counted between two and nine times. The chain combines TRBV28 with TRBJ1-4; D unresolved. Deletions cut 2 bases from V and 2 bases from J, with 9 bases between. The CDR3 loop spans 15 amino acids. Germline assignment: CDR1 MDHEN and CDR2 SYDVKM. CDR3 loop: CASSLDQTTNEKLFF. Written as DNA, the CDR3 is TGTGCCAGCAGTTTAGACCAGACGACTAATGAAAAACTGTTTTTT.

The V call is TRBV18, the J call TRBJ1-5; no firm D call. V was trimmed by 2 bases and J by 3 bases, leaving 14 bases between them. Germline V gene data show CDR1 as KGHSH and CDR2 as LQKENI. The CDR3 has 16 residues. CDR3 DNA sequence: TGTGCCAGCTCACCATACCGAGGAAGAGACAATCAGCCCCAGCATTTT. The encoded protein is CASSPYRGRDNQPQHF. Using reference TRBV18 and TRBJ1-5 for the parts outside the CDR3, the full variable domain is NAGVMQNPRHLVRRRGQEARLRCSPMKGHSHVYWYRQLPEEGLKFMVYLQKENIIDESGMPKERFSAEFPKEGPSILRIQQVVRGDSAAYFCASSPYRGRDNQPQHFGDGTRLSIL.

CDR3 protein: CASSVIPLGLTSGELFF. The CDR3 DNA follows: TGTGCCAGCAGCGTAATCCCGTTGGGGTTGACGTCCGGGGAGCTGTTTTTT. This rearrangement joins TRBV9 to TRBJ2-2; D gene ambiguous. Trimming took 1 base from V and 6 from J, leaving 19 bases between them. The length of the CDR3 is 17 residues. Germline values: CDR1 SGDLS, CDR2 YYNGEE. The entire variable domain, with the rest obtained from reference TRBV9 and TRBJ2-2, is as follows: DSGVTQTPKHLITATGQRVTLRCSPRSGDLSVYWYQQSLDQGLQFLIQYYNGEERAKGNILERFSAQQFPDLHSELNLSSLELGDSALYFCASSVIPLGLTSGELFFGEGSRLTVL.

This clonotype was observed a few times. The chain combines TRBV20-1 with TRBJ2-7; TRBD2 might be the D (5 bases). The CDR3 is made up of 13 amino acids. V was shortened by 0 bases and J by 3 bases, with 9 bases between the two germline ends. CDR1 DFQATT and CDR2 SNEGSKA come from the germline V gene (reference sequence). This CDR3 is CSAREGGGYEQYF. The CDR3 DNA reads as TGCAGTGCTAGAGAGGGCGGAGGCTACGAGCAGTACTTC.

V usage is TRBV21-1 and J usage is TRBJ2-6; the table names TRBD2, a call not compared with the DNA. TRBV21-1 is termed a pseudogene. CDR3 length: 17 residues. CDR3 bases: TGTGCCAGCAGCACTAGGGAGTACGTCTCTGGGGCCAACGTCCTGACTTTC. It is translated as CASSTREYVSGANVLTF.

This clonotype was recorded a few times. This chain links TRBV7-9 with TRBJ2-7; no reliable D call. Germline-derived CDR1 and CDR2 are SEHNR and FQNEAQ (reference sequence). This CDR3 has 13 residues. The V end lost 5 bases, the J end lost 3 bases, and 11 bases lay between the germline ends. The chain's CDR3 is CASSVGFNYEQYF. CDR3 nucleotides: TGTGCCAGCAGCGTAGGGTTTAACTACGAGCAGTACTTC.

Points on this clonotype: This sequence may be a read error, since a much larger clone differs from it by one base. The chain links TRBV20-1 to TRBJ2-1; 7 bases are a match to TRBD2. The CDR3 has 14 residues. In germline, CDR1 is DFQATT, CDR2 SNEGSKA (reference sequence). The V segment lost 2 bases and the J segment 5 bases; nucleotides outside the gene matches: 6. The CDR3 nucleotides read TGCAGTGCTAGAATCCTAGCGGAACACAATGAGCAGTTCTTC. Translation gives CSARILAEHNEQFF.

For this clonotype: One end of the junction is discordant with germline, which a read error may explain. V is TRBV9 and J is TRBJ2-3, with 9 bases identical to TRBD2. The CDR3 is made up of 16 amino acids. CDR1 is SGDLS, CDR2 YYNGEE, per germline. This CDR3 is CASSVVAGGFTDTKYF. The CDR3 DNA follows: TGTGCCAGCAGCGTAGTCGCGGGGGGGTTCACAGATACGAAGTATTTT.